Each of the 29 T cell receptor beta chains below was sequenced from the same sample in a study of cytomegalovirus exposure and HLA in healthy donors (dated by TCRdb to the late 2010s). Receptor amplification or capture employed the immunoSEQ multiplex PCR assay. A mixture of 60 forward primers for TCR Vbeta segments and 13 reverse primers for TCR Jbeta segments was used in the multiplex PCR. Here the immuneACCESS table is served through TCRdb, limited to in-frame sequences with V and J called. Missing clones are a known gap in these copies; in checked studies unresolved V genes cover under half, and the rest lacks a known reason. For this sample there are fewer than 200,000 clones; around four fifths appear just once. The ten largest make up about 11% of the sample. The sample consisted of PBMCs. These receptors all stem from a middle-aged man in good health and CMV-seropositive.

The V and J genes are TRBV20-1 and TRBJ2-1; D is possibly TRBD1 (5 bases). The V gene lost 6 bases and the J gene lost 6 bases, with 9 bases spanning the gap. Germline V lookup: CDR1 DFQATT, CDR2 SNEGSKA (reference sequence). This CDR3 has 11 residues. CDR3 residues: CSARVRNEQFF. CDR3 coding DNA: TGCAGTGCCAGGGTGCGCAATGAGCAGTTCTTC.

This chain links TRBV7-8 with TRBJ2-1, with 7 nucleotides matching TRBD2. CDR3 length: 16 residues. CDR1 and CDR2 (germline): SGHVS, FQNEAQ. V was pared by 5 bases and J by 4 bases, with 11 bases of the junction left unmatched. The CDR3 DNA is TGTGCCAGCAGCGCGTTGGGGCTAGCGGTTTACAATGAGCAGTTCTTC. Translation gives CASSALGLAVYNEQFF.

The table lists this clone with a few counts. J is TRBJ2-3 and V is TRBV7-9; weak D call: TRBD2 (7 bases). Trimming took 6 bases from V and 3 from J, leaving 19 bases between them. CDR1 SEHNR and CDR2 FQNEAQ come from the germline V gene (reference sequence). The CDR3 is 16 residues long. CDR3 bases: TGTGCCAGCAGTACTAAGGGGGGGCTTTCGACAGATACGCAGTATTTT. The encoded protein is CASSTKGGLSTDTQYF.

The chain carries TRBV4-1 and TRBJ1-2, with 9 bases that match TRBD1. CDR3 size: 16 residues. Germline-derived CDR1 and CDR2 are MGHRA and YSYEKL. Unmatched junction bases numbered 9, after V lost 0 bases and J lost 7 bases. Here the CDR3 DNA reads TGCGCCAGCAGCCAAGACAGGGGAGGACAGGGGCTTGGCTACACCTTC. Amino acids: CASSQDRGGQGLGYTF.

This clone was observed a single time. The rearrangement links TRBV28 to TRBJ1-2, with TRBD1 as a possible D gene (5 bases). V gave up 6 bases and J gave up 5 bases, with 16 bases separating them. CDR3 length equals 14 residues. Germline CDR1 and CDR2: MDHEN and SYDVKM. The chain's CDR3 is CASRDKRILYGYTF. The CDR3 region has the DNA TGTGCCAGCAGGGACAAACGGATACTTTATGGCTACACCTTC.

The chain carries TRBV9 and TRBJ1-3; D possibly corresponds to TRBD1 (6 bases). The CDR3 is 16 residues long. Looked up from germline, CDR1 is SGDLS and CDR2 is YYNGEE. Trimming removed 0 bases at V and 0 bases at J, with 10 bases between. The CDR3, as DNA: TGTGCCAGCAGCGTAGAAACAGGGCGCTCTGGAAACACCATATATTTT. Translated, it gives CASSVETGRSGNTIYF.

The genes are TRBV28 and TRBJ1-2; 12 bases align to TRBD1. Unmatched junction bases numbered 7, after V lost 5 bases and J lost 0 bases. Per germline, CDR1 MDHEN and CDR2 SYDVKM. There are 17 residues in the CDR3. CDR3 sequence reads: CASSPRDRGLPNYGYTF. In DNA form, the CDR3 reads TGTGCCAGCAGTCCCCGGGACAGGGGGCTTCCTAACTATGGCTACACCTTC.

The chain couples TRBV27 to TRBJ1-2, with D maybe TRBD1 (5 bases). This CDR3 comprises 16 residues. CDR1 and CDR2 from the germline V gene are MNHEY and SMNVEV (reference sequence). Trimming removed 3 bases from V and 0 bases from J, with 14 bases in between. The CDR3 DNA sequence: TGTGCCAGCAGTTTTAGGGGCAGCCTTACTAACTATGGCTACACCTTC. Translated: CASSFRGSLTNYGYTF.

In nucleotides, the CDR3 is TGCGCCAGCAGCCAAGACCGACAGGGGAGCACTGAAGCTTTCTTT. Translating it yields CASSQDRQGSTEAFF. V is TRBV4-3 and J is TRBJ1-1, with 8 bases aligning to TRBD1. Unmatched junction bases numbered 4, after V lost 0 bases and J lost 4 bases. Germline CDR1 and CDR2: LGHNA and YSLEER. The CDR3 length is 15 residues.

This chain uses TRBV28 with TRBJ2-3, with TRBD2 as a possible D gene (6 bases). Trimming took off 7 bases at V and 0 bases at J, with 20 bases between the two ends. The germline V gene encodes CDR1 MDHEN and CDR2 SYDVKM. The CDR3 loop spans 17 amino acids. CDR3 loop: CASKRWGGVPSTDTQYF. The CDR3 region has the DNA TGTGCCAGCAAACGATGGGGCGGGGTCCCTAGCACAGATACGCAGTATTTT.

The V gene is TRBV5-1, the J gene TRBJ2-7, with 9 bases identical to TRBD2. The germline gives CDR1 SGHRS, CDR2 YFSETQ. This CDR3 comprises 14 residues. V lost 2 bases to trimming and J lost 6 bases; unmatched junction nucleotides: 6. CDR3 DNA: TGCGCCAGCAGCTTAGAACTAGCGGGTCGCGAGCAGTACTTC. Protein sequence: CASSLELAGREQYF.

The gene calls are TRBV2 and TRBJ2-5; 9 bases fit TRBD1. The CDR3 runs to 14 residues. V lost 3 bases, J lost 4 bases, and 3 bases stayed unmatched. CDR1 is SNHLY and CDR2 is FYNNEI in the germline V gene. The CDR3 DNA reads as TGTGCCAGCAGTGACCGGGACAGGGTAGAGACCCAGTACTTC. It specifies CASSDRDRVETQYF.

J is TRBJ2-7 and V is TRBV28, with unresolved D. V was shortened by 7 bases and J by 0 bases, with 10 bases between the two germline ends. Germline CDR1 reads MDHEN; CDR2 reads SYDVKM. The CDR3 has 13 amino acids. CDR3 nucleotides: TGTGCCAGCATGAGGTTTGACTCCTACGAGCAGTACTTC. Translating it yields CASMRFDSYEQYF.

This clone was detected once. V usage is TRBV13 and J usage is TRBJ2-7; 9 bases line up with TRBD1. Germline V gene sequence: CDR1 PRHDT, CDR2 FYEKMQ (reference sequence). V trimming: 6 bases; J trimming: 5 bases; junction bases outside the gene matches: 11. The CDR3 covers 15 residues. The CDR3 here is CASSFTGTGNHEQYF. The DNA for the CDR3 is TGTGCCAGCAGTTTTACCGGGACAGGGAATCACGAGCAGTACTTC. Full variable domain (outside the CDR3, taken from reference TRBV13 and TRBJ2-7): AAGVIQSPRHLIKEKRETATLKCYPIPRHDTVYWYQQGPGQDPQFLISFYEKMQSDKGSIPDRFSAQQFSDYHSELNMSSLELGDSALYFCASSFTGTGNHEQYFGPGTRLTVT.

The gene calls are TRBV30 and TRBJ1-3; a possible D gene is TRBD1 (6 bases). The CDR3 consists of 15 residues. V was shortened by 3 bases and J by 6 bases, with 18 bases between the two germline ends. Germline CDR1 GTSNPN, CDR2 SVGIG (reference sequence). The CDR3 DNA reads as TGTGCCTGGAGCACCATCGGGGGGCGGCAAAACACCATATATTTT. This encodes CAWSTIGGRQNTIYF.

The V gene is TRBV5-1, the J gene TRBJ2-7; a possible D gene is TRBD2 (6 bases). The V and J ends lost 5 bases and 4 bases respectively, with 13 bases between them. CDR1 and CDR2 from the germline V gene are SGHRS and YFSETQ. This CDR3 region has 13 residues. CDR3 sequence reads: CASRLQEGYEQYF. The CDR3 DNA is TGCGCCAGCAGATTACAGGAGGGGTACGAGCAGTACTTC.

This clone was counted a single time. The J gene is TRBJ1-3, the V gene TRBV6-6, with D hard to call. Germline V CDR1 and CDR2: MNHNY, SVGAGI (reference sequence). The CDR3 is 13 residues long. Trimming left V 6 bases short and J 0 bases short, with 6 bases between. Here the CDR3 reads CASRRSSGNTIYF. In DNA, the CDR3 is TGTGCCAGCAGACGGTCCTCTGGAAACACCATATATTTT.

The V and J genes are TRBV6-1 and TRBJ2-5, with TRBD1 identical over 9 bases. Germline-derived CDR1 and CDR2 are MNHNS and SASEGT. Unmatched junction bases numbered 8, after V lost 9 bases and J lost 0 bases. The CDR3 runs 15 residues. The CDR3 here is CASTADRGHQETQYF. The DNA of the CDR3 is TGTGCCAGTACTGCGGACAGGGGTCACCAAGAGACCCAGTACTTC.

This clone was observed a few times. This sequence joins TRBV2 and TRBJ1-2; TRBD1 aligns across 9 bases. CDR1 SNHLY and CDR2 FYNNEI come from the germline V gene. V was pared by 7 bases and J by 7 bases, with 16 bases of the junction left unmatched. This CDR3 contains 16 residues. CDR3 protein: CASNYNLRDRAGGYTF. DNA for the CDR3: TGTGCCAGCAATTATAACCTCCGGGACAGGGCAGGTGGCTACACCTTC.

The V gene is TRBV4-3, the J gene TRBJ2-1; TRBD2 might be the D (6 bases). This CDR3 contains 15 residues. Germline CDR1 is LGHNA and CDR2 is YSLEER. Trimming left V 4 bases short and J 6 bases short, with 16 bases between. CDR3 loop: CASSRSTSNFNEQFF. The DNA for the CDR3 is TGCGCCAGCAGCCGCTCGACTAGTAATTTCAATGAGCAGTTCTTC.

The chain links TRBV4-1 to TRBJ2-7; tentatively, D is TRBD1 (6 bases). Per germline, CDR1 MGHRA and CDR2 YSYEKL. The CDR3 spans 13 residues. Trimming took off 4 bases at V and 7 bases at J, with 14 bases between the two ends. CDR3: CASSPETGWEQYF. In DNA form, the CDR3 reads TGCGCCAGCAGCCCAGAGACAGGCTGGGAGCAGTACTTC.

V and J are TRBV28 and TRBJ2-4; 10 bases line up with TRBD1. Trimming took 5 bases from V and 7 from J; bases not matched to a gene: 8. Germline CDR1 is MDHEN and CDR2 is SYDVKM. The CDR3 is made up of 15 amino acids. This CDR3 reads CASSTRQGATNIQYF. The CDR3, as DNA: TGTGCCAGCAGTACAAGACAGGGGGCAACGAACATTCAGTACTTC.

The V gene is TRBV30, the J gene TRBJ2-3; 7 nucleotides agree with TRBD1. Germline V gene lookup returns CDR1 GTSNPN and CDR2 SVGIG (reference sequence). Trimming at V came to 2 bases and at J to 10 bases, leaving 9 bases not matched to a gene. The CDR3 has 13 amino acids. The CDR3 is CAWSKETGQAQYF. DNA of the CDR3: TGTGCCTGGAGTAAAGAGACAGGGCAAGCGCAGTATTTT.

This clone was detected only a few times. The rearrangement uses TRBV10-3 and TRBJ1-1; TRBD1 is a possible D gene (5 bases). Germline-derived CDR1 and CDR2 are ENHRY and SYGVKD. This CDR3 is built from 11 residues. Trimming removed 6 bases from V and 3 bases from J, with 5 bases in between. The CDR3 loop is CAISRDTEAFF. CDR3 DNA: TGTGCCATCAGCAGGGACACTGAAGCTTTCTTT.

The chain has TRBV7-2 and TRBJ1-1; weak D call: TRBD1 (6 bases). V dropped 1 base and J dropped 0 bases, with 12 bases sitting between them. Germline-derived CDR1 and CDR2 are SGHTA and FQGNSA. The length of the CDR3 is 16 residues. DNA for the CDR3: TGTGCCAGCAGCTTAGTGTCGACAGGACTGAACACTGAAGCTTTCTTT. It translates to CASSLVSTGLNTEAFF.

The V and J genes are TRBV2 and TRBJ2-1; D is uncertain. V shed 4 bases and J shed 9 bases, with 13 bases lying between them. Germline assignment: CDR1 SNHLY and CDR2 FYNNEI. The CDR3 contains 13 residues. This CDR3 is CASSAGQAGEQFF. The CDR3 bases are TGTGCCAGCAGTGCCGGCCAGGCCGGTGAGCAGTTCTTC.

This rearrangement joins TRBV6-1 to TRBJ2-1, with 10 bases aligning to TRBD2. V shed 6 bases, J shed 5 bases, and the junction held 7 bases outside the gene matches. CDR1 MNHNS and CDR2 SASEGT come from the germline V gene. CDR3 length equals 15 residues. The CDR3 is CASRSTSGEHNEQFF. DNA for the CDR3: TGTGCCAGCAGATCTACTAGCGGGGAGCACAATGAGCAGTTCTTC.

This clone has just one count. V usage is TRBV28 and J usage is TRBJ1-5, with D perhaps matching TRBD1 (5 bases). The CDR3 has 17 amino acids. V was trimmed by 8 bases and J by 0 bases, leaving 20 bases between them. Germline CDR1 and CDR2: MDHEN and SYDVKM. The DNA for the CDR3 is TGTGCCAGCTATCCCCGGGGGGTGATGGTTAGCAATCAGCCCCAGCATTTT. Protein: CASYPRGVMVSNQPQHF.

Concerning this clone itself: A junction end diverges from the germline sequence, so it may reflect a read error. The V call is TRBV9, the J call TRBJ2-3; D perhaps matches TRBD1 (5 bases). Germline V gives CDR1 SGDLS, CDR2 YYNGEE. The CDR3 totals 16 residues. The DNA for the CDR3 is TGTGCCAGCGGCGTAGGATTGACAGTAGACACAGATACGCAGTATTTT. Translating it yields CASGVGLTVDTDTQYF.